Below, 32 T cell receptor beta chains from the same sample are listed, as sequenced in a study of cytomegalovirus exposure and HLA in healthy donors. The table came from immunoSEQ multiplex PCR; TCRdb's copy has only in-frame clones and leaves some out. The sample carries about 130,000 clones, over 80% recorded once. Sequenced: PBMCs. These receptors came from a woman aged 25 to 45 in good health and CMV-seropositive.

The CDR3, as DNA: TGTGCCAGCAGCTTAGGTTCCGGGAAGAGGGCCGGGAACGAGCAGTACTTC. Translating it yields CASSLGSGKRAGNEQYF. The V call is TRBV7-2, the J call TRBJ2-7; TRBD2 might be the D (5 bases). The CDR3 is 17 amino acids. Germline lookup yields CDR1 SGHTA and CDR2 FQGNSA. V dropped 1 base and J dropped 5 bases, with 21 bases sitting between them.

CDR3 region: CSVDSNYGYTF. CDR3 in DNA: TGCAGCGTGGACAGCAACTATGGCTACACCTTC. The genes are TRBV29-1 and TRBJ1-2, with D perhaps matching TRBD1 (6 bases). Trimming cost V 6 bases and J 2 bases, with 7 bases left between them. Per the germline V gene, CDR1 is SQVTM and CDR2 is ANQGSEA. This CDR3 has 11 residues.

The CDR3 DNA is TGTGCCAGCAGCCAAGTAAGCGGGGGGGCGGGAGAGACCCAGTACTTC. This sequence encodes CASSQVSGGAGETQYF. The gene calls are TRBV4-2 and TRBJ2-5; 10 nucleotides agree with TRBD2. This CDR3 spans 16 amino acids. CDR1 is LGHNA, CDR2 YNFKEQ, per germline. V gave up 1 base and J gave up 4 bases; unmatched junction bases: 6.

The rearrangement links TRBV6-1 to TRBJ2-7, with 9 bases matching TRBD1. Germline V gene lookup returns CDR1 MNHNS and CDR2 SASEGT. This CDR3 contains 15 residues. V gave up 1 base and J gave up 3 bases; unmatched junction bases: 4. In DNA, the CDR3 is TGTGCCAGCAGTGAAGGAAGGACAGGGGTCTACGAGCAGTACTTC. The encoded protein is CASSEGRTGVYEQYF.

The chain's CDR3 is CASSSRLGTGNTEAFF. The CDR3 nucleotides read TGTGCCAGCAGTTCTCGGTTAGGGACAGGGAACACTGAAGCTTTCTTT. The chain recombines TRBV6-5 with TRBJ1-1; 8 bases map to TRBD1. The ends lost 4 bases at V and 1 base at J; junction bases unmatched: 8. Germline V gives CDR1 MNHEY, CDR2 SVGAGI. The CDR3 has 16 residues.

The genes are TRBV4-2 and TRBJ1-4; 8 positions match TRBD1. V trimming: 4 bases; J trimming: 0 bases; junction bases outside the gene matches: 16. Per the germline V gene, CDR1 is LGHNA and CDR2 is YNFKEQ. CDR3 length: 20 amino acids. The CDR3 region has the DNA TGTGCCAGCAGCCGCTTCATAACCGGGACAGGAGACCCAACTAATGAAAAACTGTTTTTT. Its translation: CASSRFITGTGDPTNEKLFF.

This clone was detected once. The chain employs TRBV9 and TRBJ2-5; D may be TRBD1 (5 bases). Germline-derived CDR1 and CDR2 are SGDLS and YYNGEE. There are 14 residues in the CDR3. Trimming stripped 0 bases from V and 2 bases from J, with 8 bases between. CDR3 protein: CASSVEGLQETQYF. The CDR3 coding sequence is TGTGCCAGCAGCGTAGAGGGGCTTCAAGAGACCCAGTACTTC.

The chain links TRBV7-2 to TRBJ2-3; TRBD1 is a possible D gene (5 bases). Trimming stripped 4 bases from V and 2 bases from J, with 13 bases between. Germline V gives CDR1 SGHTA, CDR2 FQGNSA. The CDR3 is 15 amino acids. The CDR3 reads CASSSQVGYTDTQYF. The DNA for the CDR3 is TGTGCCAGCAGCTCACAGGTCGGTTACACAGATACGCAGTATTTT.

The chain links TRBV7-2 to TRBJ2-3; 9 positions agree with TRBD1. Germline V gives CDR1 SGHTA, CDR2 FQGNSA. The CDR3 is made up of 16 amino acids. V shed 1 base, J shed 3 bases, and the junction held 5 bases outside the gene matches. The CDR3 here is CASSLGGTGFTDTQYF. CDR3 in DNA: TGTGCCAGCAGCTTAGGAGGGACAGGGTTTACAGATACGCAGTATTTT.

The rearrangement links TRBV6-1 to TRBJ2-7, with D maybe TRBD1 (6 bases). This CDR3 region has 14 residues. V lost 6 bases to trimming and J lost 4 bases, with 16 bases between them. Germline V CDR1 and CDR2: MNHNS, SASEGT. CDR3 region: CASSHDRSGYEQYF. The CDR3 coding sequence is TGTGCCAGCAGCCACGACAGGTCAGGATACGAGCAGTACTTC.

This clone was recorded once. An end of the junction does not agree with germline; a read error may underlie this. The gene calls are TRBV5-1 and TRBJ2-4; maybe TRBD1 (6 bases). CDR1 and CDR2 (germline): SGHRS, YFSETQ. The CDR3 sequence is 13 residues long. The CDR3 spells CASSSLGAGDLVF. The DNA for the CDR3 is TGCGCCAGCAGCTCGTTAGGGGCAGGGGATTTGGTATTC.

This clone has more than one count but fewer than ten. This chain links TRBV12-1 with TRBJ2-5; TRBD2 was called by the table and not checked on the DNA. TRBV12-1 is classified as a pseudogene. The CDR3 runs to 16 residues. The DNA for the CDR3 is TGTGCCAGCAGCTTATCTAGCGGGAGGGAACGAGAGACCCAGTACTTC. Translation gives CASSLSSGRERETQYF.

The V and J genes are TRBV4-1 and TRBJ2-7; 9 bases match TRBD2. Per germline, CDR1 MGHRA and CDR2 YSYEKL. The junction had 13 bases not matched to a gene; V was cut back by 5 bases and J by 2 bases. The CDR3 consists of 17 residues. CDR3 loop: CASSAGQPSGTPYEQYF. The CDR3 coding sequence is TGCGCCAGCAGCGCGGGCCAGCCTAGCGGGACTCCCTACGAGCAGTACTTC.

The V gene is TRBV6-5, the J gene TRBJ2-6; a weak D match, TRBD2 (5 bases). The V end was cut by 2 bases, the J end by 0 bases, with 5 bases between. Looked up from germline, CDR1 is MNHEY and CDR2 is SVGAGI. This CDR3 has 15 residues. The CDR3 sequence is CASSYRGSGANVLTF. CDR3 DNA: TGTGCCAGCAGTTACCGGGGCTCTGGGGCCAACGTCCTGACTTTC.

The chain has TRBV9 and TRBJ2-1, with TRBD1 matching 9 bases. The CDR3 spans 15 residues. V shed 0 bases and J 5 bases; nucleotides not matched to a gene: 3. CDR1 SGDLS and CDR2 YYNGEE come from the germline V gene. As DNA, the CDR3 is TGTGCCAGCAGCGTAGAAACAGGGGGCAACAATGAGCAGTTCTTC. Protein: CASSVETGGNNEQFF.

The gene calls are TRBV4-1 and TRBJ2-5, with 10 positions matching TRBD1. After removal of 2 bases from V and 5 bases from J, the junction contained 14 bases not matched to a gene. CDR1 and CDR2 from the germline V gene are MGHRA and YSYEKL. The CDR3 has 18 amino acids. For the CDR3, the DNA is TGCGCCAGCAGCCAATATGTGACAGGGGGCTTTTATATGGAGACCCAGTACTTC. It encodes CASSQYVTGGFYMETQYF.

This chain joins TRBV2 and TRBJ2-2, with 10 bases fitting TRBD1. CDR1 is SNHLY and CDR2 is FYNNEI in the germline V gene. J lost 7 bases, V lost 7 bases, and 6 bases had no gene match. This CDR3 is built from 14 residues. The CDR3: CASKQTGGSGELFF. The DNA of the CDR3 is TGTGCCAGCAAGCAGACAGGGGGCAGCGGGGAGCTGTTTTTT.

The chain links TRBV29-1 to TRBJ1-5; 12 bases are a match to TRBD1. The length of the CDR3 is 13 residues. Germline V lookup: CDR1 SQVTM, CDR2 ANQGSEA. The V and J ends lost 6 bases and 6 bases, in that order; junction bases with no gene match: 3. This CDR3 is CSVGQGAGQPQHF. CDR3 sequence (DNA): TGCAGCGTGGGACAGGGGGCCGGTCAGCCCCAGCATTTT.

V is TRBV6-5 and J is TRBJ2-7; 7 bases are shared with TRBD1. The germline V gene encodes CDR1 MNHEY and CDR2 SVGAGI. With V trimmed by 5 bases and J by 7 bases, 8 bases remained unmatched. This CDR3 contains 13 residues. In nucleotides, the CDR3 is TGTGCCAGCAGTAATCGACAGGGTAGAGAGCAGTACTTC. This codes for CASSNRQGREQYF.

The rearrangement joins TRBV7-9 to TRBJ2-5; D is perhaps TRBD1 (5 bases). V was pared by 3 bases and J by 0 bases, with 8 bases between. Germline CDR1 SEHNR, CDR2 FQNEAQ (reference sequence). The CDR3 is made up of 14 amino acids. CDR3 residues: CASSFRRDQETQYF. The CDR3 DNA reads TGTGCCAGCAGCTTCCGCAGGGACCAAGAGACCCAGTACTTC.

The chain recombines TRBV25-1 with TRBJ2-1; D may be TRBD1 (5 bases). The V gene's germline CDR1 is MGHDK and CDR2 SYGVNS. Trimming pared 6 bases from V and 0 bases from J, leaving 15 bases between. This CDR3 region has 16 residues. CDR3 region: CASRSSRGSSYNEQFF. CDR3 in DNA: TGTGCCAGCAGAAGCTCTAGGGGTAGCTCCTACAATGAGCAGTTCTTC.

The CDR3 reads CASSVPGQGFYEQYF. The CDR3 DNA reads TGTGCCAGCAGTGTTCCGGGACAGGGATTCTACGAGCAGTACTTC. The rearrangement joins TRBV28 to TRBJ2-7; 9 nucleotides agree with TRBD1. Trimming cost V 5 bases and J 3 bases; bases outside gene matches: 8. Germline V CDR1 and CDR2: MDHEN, SYDVKM. CDR3 length: 15 amino acids.

The chain uses TRBV7-8 and TRBJ2-1; unclear D gene. V lost 5 bases to trimming and J lost 0 bases, with 17 bases between them. This CDR3 is 17 amino acids long. Germline V gene lookup returns CDR1 SGHVS and CDR2 FQNEAQ. The CDR3 DNA reads as TGTGCCAGCAGCCCTCTCGGCCTTGCTAGCTCCTACAATGAGCAGTTCTTC. It codes for CASSPLGLASSYNEQFF. Based on the CDR3 plus reference TRBV7-8 and TRBJ2-1, the full variable domain is GAGVSQSPRYKVAKRGQDVALRCDPISGHVSLFWYQQALGQGPEFLTYFQNEAQLDKSGLPSDRFFAERPEGSVSTLKIQRTQQEDSAVYLCASSPLGLASSYNEQFFGPGTRLTVL.

J is TRBJ2-4 and V is TRBV9, with D possibly matching TRBD2 (5 bases). CDR1 is SGDLS and CDR2 is YYNGEE in the germline V gene. The germline V and J ends were trimmed by 4 bases and 7 bases, with 12 bases remaining between them. The length of the CDR3 is 13 residues. CDR3 sequence: CASSPTSGNIQYF. CDR3 nucleotides: TGTGCCAGCAGCCCGACATCGGGGAACATTCAGTACTTC.

The chain links TRBV29-1 to TRBJ2-1, with unresolved D. This CDR3 spans 14 amino acids. Between the trimmed V and J ends, which lost 4 bases and 4 bases, there was a span of 14 bases. CDR1 is SQVTM, CDR2 ANQGSEA, per germline. This chain's CDR3 is CSVGRAATYNEQFF. The CDR3 DNA sequence: TGCAGCGTTGGGCGCGCAGCGACTTACAATGAGCAGTTCTTC.

The chain joins TRBV9 to TRBJ1-5; the D gene is possibly TRBD1 (6 bases). Germline-derived CDR1 and CDR2 are SGDLS and YYNGEE. CDR3 length equals 14 residues. V was pared by 3 bases and J by 3 bases, with 10 bases between. In DNA, the CDR3 is TGTGCCAGCAGCGCCGGACAGCTCAATCAGCCCCAGCATTTT. Its protein product is CASSAGQLNQPQHF.

This rearrangement joins TRBV7-8 to TRBJ2-1; maybe TRBD2 (6 bases). The CDR3 consists of 18 residues. Between the trimmed V and J ends, which lost 2 bases and 8 bases, there was a span of 25 bases. Germline values: CDR1 SGHVS, CDR2 FQNEAQ. This CDR3 is CASSLLTPGPSAVYEQFF. For the CDR3, the DNA is TGTGCCAGCAGCTTACTTACCCCCGGGCCTAGCGCAGTCTATGAGCAGTTCTTC.

The V and J genes are TRBV6-1 and TRBJ2-4, with D possibly being TRBD2 (5 bases). The V gene lost 5 bases and the J gene lost 1 base, with 12 bases spanning the gap. The CDR3 sequence is 15 residues long. CDR1 and CDR2 from the germline V gene are MNHNS and SASEGT. In DNA form, the CDR3 reads TGTGCCAGCAGTAACCGCGGCGGGGCCAAAAACATTCAGTACTTC. Its protein is CASSNRGGAKNIQYF.

This chain joins TRBV5-1 and TRBJ1-4, with D possibly matching TRBD1 (5 bases). CDR1 and CDR2 from the germline V gene are SGHRS and YFSETQ. V lost 0 bases, J lost 8 bases, and 8 bases lay in between. The CDR3 sequence is 13 residues long. In nucleotides, the CDR3 is TGCGCCAGCAGCTTGGCTCCAGGGGAAAAACTGTTTTTT. Encoded protein: CASSLAPGEKLFF.

Concerning this clone: The sample contains more than one DNA sequence encoding this CDR3. The chain has TRBV2 and TRBJ1-5, with D unresolved. Germline CDR1 SNHLY, CDR2 FYNNEI. The CDR3 spans 12 residues. V was trimmed by 4 bases and J by 4 bases, leaving 5 bases between them. This chain's CDR3 is CASSGQNQPQHF. The CDR3, as DNA: TGTGCCAGCAGTGGTCAAAATCAGCCCCAGCATTTT. Combining the CDR3 with reference TRBV2 and TRBJ1-5 gives the whole variable domain EPEVTQTPSHQVTQMGQEVILRCVPISNHLYFYWYRQILGQKVEFLVSFYNNEISEKSEIFDDQFSVERPDGSNFTLKIRSTKLEDSAMYFCASSGQNQPQHFGDGTRLSIL.

V usage is TRBV5-1 and J usage is TRBJ2-2; possibly TRBD2 for D (6 bases). The V gene lost 4 bases and the J gene lost 7 bases, with 17 bases spanning the gap. The CDR3 extends over 15 amino acids. CDR1 SGHRS and CDR2 YFSETQ come from the germline V gene. CDR3 nucleotide sequence: TGCGCCAGCAGCAGGGACGGGAGCGGTGGCGGGGAGCTGTTTTTT. It is translated as CASSRDGSGGGELFF.

The chain recombines TRBV5-4 with TRBJ2-5; TRBD2 matches at 11 bases. V shed 3 bases and J 2 bases; nucleotides not matched to a gene: 9. This CDR3 is 17 amino acids long. Germline-derived CDR1 and CDR2 are SGHNT and YYREEE (reference sequence). The DNA for the CDR3 is TGTGCCAGCAGCTCACTGTCGGGACTAGCGGTTCAAGAGACCCAGTACTTC. This sequence encodes CASSSLSGLAVQETQYF.